This TCR beta chain was identified in a study of identifying expanded T cells in peripheral blood. Study conclusions and caveats: Across healthy donors, higher total template counts meant significantly greater two-week count variance.

TCRdb's copy holds only in-frame clones and misses some; the assay was immunoSEQ multiplex PCR. The top ten hold about 6% of the sample, which has about 100,000 clones, 75% to 90% seen once. The CDR3 runs 14 residues. The germline CDR1 and CDR2 sequences are SNHLY and FYNNEI. The ends were cut back, 9 bases at V and 4 bases at J, with 18 bases in the middle. Healthy donors had no documented immune events, such as infections, while sampled. Comment on this clone: Its antigen is undetermined.

This chain joins TRBV2 and TRBJ2-5, with a weak D call TRBD2 (6 bases). The sequenced sample was blood. This sequence was found in a person aged 18-70 years in good health. CDR3 loop: CARDSGAGRETQYF. For the CDR3, the DNA is TGTGCCAGAGATAGCGGCGCGGGTCGAGAGACCCAGTACTTC.